This TCR beta chain derives from a study of T cells in Graves' hyperthyroidism and ophthalmopathy. Whole-study results and caveats: Most clonotypes that expanded in the thyroid above 0.001 also showed up in blood.

Per the germline V gene, CDR1 is ENHRY and CDR2 is SYGVKD. This CDR3 contains 14 residues. Trimming took 8 bases from V and 0 from J, leaving 14 bases between them. Uncontrolled infection, other autoimmune disease, pregnancy or lactation barred patients from enrollment. The table lists this clonotype with many counts. What it recognizes is unknown. From RNA transcripts, TCR beta CDR3 regions were amplified. HTBI primers drove first-round RT-PCR of the TCR CDR3. TCRdb called the multiplex PCR reads again in MiXCR, with one record for every CDR3 protein. Counted here are around 400,000 distinct CDR3 sequences, approximately 14% occurring once; the ten biggest clones make up roughly 20%.

The V gene is TRBV10-3, the J gene TRBJ2-7; D might be TRBD2 (6 bases). The clonotype comes from a woman aged 60-75 years with Graves' ophthalmopathy. Sequencing was performed on blood. CDR3 protein: CAIARPGGSYEQYF. The CDR3 nucleotides are TGTGCCATCGCCAGACCCGGGGGCTCCTACGAGCAGTACTTC.